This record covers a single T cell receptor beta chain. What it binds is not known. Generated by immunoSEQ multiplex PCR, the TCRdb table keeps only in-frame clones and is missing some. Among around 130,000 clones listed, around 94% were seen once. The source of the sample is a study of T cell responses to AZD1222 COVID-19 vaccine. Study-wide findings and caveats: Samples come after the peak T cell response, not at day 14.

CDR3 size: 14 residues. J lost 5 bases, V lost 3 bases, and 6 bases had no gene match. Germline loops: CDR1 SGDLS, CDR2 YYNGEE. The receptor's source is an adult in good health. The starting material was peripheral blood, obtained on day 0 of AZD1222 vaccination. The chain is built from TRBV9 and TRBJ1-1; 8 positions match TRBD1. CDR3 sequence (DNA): TGTGCCAGCAGCGCGAGGGACAGGAGGACTGAAGCTTTCTTT. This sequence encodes CASSARDRRTEAFF.